This T cell receptor beta chain was identified during a study of blood T cell repertoires in COVID-19. About the study: Sources were T cells, B-cell-depleted T cells, or PBMCs; the material itself was cDNA or gDNA.

In regard to this clone: The same CDR3 also results from other DNA sequences found in this sample.

Data came from immunoSEQ multiplex PCR; TCRdb stores just in-frame clones and leaves some out. Of 350,000 to 450,000 clones in the sample, 85% were seen once. Sequencing was carried out using peripheral blood. The clonotype was recovered from a woman aged 18-29 years with acute or convalescent COVID-19.

The CDR3 region is CASSLLGATGELFF. For the CDR3, the DNA is TGTGCCAGCAGCTTGCTAGGGGCAACCGGGGAGCTGTTTTTT. The chain links TRBV5-4 to TRBJ2-2; tentatively, D is TRBD1 (5 bases). Looked up from germline, CDR1 is SGHNT and CDR2 is YYREEE (reference sequence). Trimming took off 1 base at V and 5 bases at J, with 9 bases between the two ends. The CDR3 runs to 14 residues.